This T cell receptor beta chain was recovered during a study of blood T cell repertoires in COVID-19. About the study: Acute and convalescent COVID-19 specimens originated in the United States, Italy and Spain.

This clone was recorded a few times. In the source study's methods: Amplification of reference gene primers was used by the study to estimate nucleated cell counts. The assay was immunoSEQ multiplex PCR, and TCRdb's table has in-frame clones only and misses some. The V and J calls and clone size were taken over from that table, and D and trimming were inferred from the DNA. This sample has approximately 150,000 clones; just under 90% occur once, and the top ten carry 8.5% to 9.5%. CDR1 SGHRS and CDR2 YFSETQ come from the germline V gene. V dropped 0 bases and J dropped 9 bases, with 10 bases sitting between them. The CDR3 has 14 amino acids.

The genes are TRBV5-1 and TRBJ1-6; weak D call: TRBD1 (6 bases). The receptor's source is a woman between 50 and 59 years old with active or convalescent COVID-19. Sequenced material: peripheral blood. As DNA, the CDR3 is TGCGCCAGCAGCTTGGGACAGGATAGTTCACCCCTCCACTTT. Its translation: CASSLGQDSSPLHF.